The clone carrying this T cell receptor beta chain was seen ten or more times. Its target is not known. V lost 6 bases and J lost 0, with 5 bases in between. Germline CDR1 and CDR2: LNHNV and YYDKDF (reference sequence). The CDR3 spans 12 residues. Time point indicated: persistent/refractory GD, antithyroid drugs over 5 years with positive TRAb. Researchers made the TCR library from RNA that was extracted from PBMCs. This specimen belongs to a study of regulatory T cells in long-lasting Graves disease. Building the TCR beta libraries relied on iRepertoire HTBI primers, and CDR3 regions underwent Arm-PCR. TCRdb re-called the multiplex PCR reads with MiXCR, one entry per CDR3 protein. Among about 470,000 distinct CDR3 sequences listed, around 20% were seen once. Study observations and caveats: Less diverse TCR repertoires were seen in persistent Graves' patients than in newly diagnosed ones. Researchers reported studying only peripheral blood, not thyroid tissue.

Sequenced here: peripheral blood mononuclear cells (PBMCs), sampled when the disease was refractory, from a patient treated with antithyroid drugs. This chain uses TRBV15 with TRBJ1-1, with D perhaps matching TRBD1 (5 bases). The TCR was taken from a female donor with Graves disease. The DNA for the CDR3 is TGTGCCACCAGACAGGTGAACACTGAAGCTTTCTTT. It encodes CATRQVNTEAFF. Supplemented by reference TRBV15 and TRBJ1-1, the full variable domain reads DAMVIQNPRYQVTQFGKPVTLSCSQTLNHNVMYWYQQKSSQAPKLLFHYYDKDFNNEADTPDNFQSRRPNTSFCFLDIRSPGLGDTAMYLCATRQVNTEAFFGQGTRLTVV.